This T cell receptor (beta chain) was sequenced for a study of cytomegalovirus exposure and HLA in healthy donors. To note about this clone: Its cognate antigen is unknown.

Amplification used 60 Vbeta primers and 13 Jbeta primers. Original methodology: It was a later analysis that counted roughly 80 million unique TCR beta chains, of which some 12 million were shared. Produced via immunoSEQ multiplex PCR; TCRdb's table is partial and in-frame only. Clone size and V and J calls were adopted from that table, with D and trimming inferred from the DNA. The sample totals 80,000 to 100,000 clones. Germline CDR1 reads ENHRY; CDR2 reads SYGVKD. CDR3 length: 18 residues. Losses at the gene ends were 3 bases for V and 1 base for J; bases not matched to a gene: 4. General observations from the study: A likely sequencing artifact accounted for one observed cluster of highly shared sequence variants. In a later analysis, HLA-C alleles had the fewest associated TCRs, DRB1 alleles the most. A few CMV-associated chains were confirmed in vitro to be specific for CMV antigens.

The specimen sequenced was PBMCs. The V call is TRBV10-3, the J call TRBJ2-4, with TRBD2 identical over 15 bases. The source is a man aged 50 or older in good health and CMV-seropositive. The CDR3 loop is CAISDGLAGGMAKNIQYF. DNA for the CDR3: TGTGCCATCAGTGATGGACTAGCGGGAGGGATGGCCAAAAACATTCAGTACTTC.